These 16 T cell receptor beta chains share one sample of origin, sequenced in a study of T-cell reconstitution after alpha-beta-depleted transplantation in children. Preparation of the TCRbeta library involved a method that used unique molecular identifiers. Each CDR3 protein gets one entry after TCRdb re-called the PCR reads with MiXCR. The profile shows about 460,000 distinct CDR3 sequences, 10% to 13% of them singletons. This sample comprised PBMCs, obtained before TCRalphabeta/CD19-depleted stem cell transplant. The origin of the receptors is a child under 10 years old with inherited bone marrow failure, due to receive a stem cell transplant.

At least ten counts were recorded for this clonotype. The CDR3 loop reads CASSFGQGGFGEQYF. DNA for the CDR3: TGTGCCAGCAGCTTTGGACAGGGTGGATTCGGCGAGCAGTACTTC. The chain has TRBV7-9 and TRBJ2-7; 8 positions match TRBD1. Trimming at V came to 3 bases and at J to 6 bases, leaving 10 bases not matched to a gene. This CDR3 is 15 amino acids long. Looked up from germline, CDR1 is SEHNR and CDR2 is FQNEAQ (reference sequence).

This clonotype has more than one count but fewer than ten. V is TRBV5-4 and J is TRBJ2-1; 9 nucleotides align to TRBD2. Germline assignment: CDR1 SGHNT and CDR2 YYREEE (reference sequence). V shed 3 bases, J shed 9 bases, and the junction held 16 bases outside the gene matches. CDR3 length equals 17 residues. CDR3 sequence reads: CASSSRGREGPSGEQFF. As DNA, the CDR3 is TGTGCCAGCAGCTCCCGTGGGCGGGAGGGCCCCTCCGGTGAGCAGTTCTTC.

This clonotype was recorded many times. The chain links TRBV4-2 to TRBJ2-3; 8 positions agree with TRBD2. J was trimmed by 5 bases and V by 4 bases; bases with no gene match: 14. This CDR3 is built from 17 residues. The germline V gene has CDR1 LGHNA and CDR2 YNFKEQ. This CDR3 is CASSPFPEREWEDTQYF. The CDR3 nucleotides read TGTGCCAGCAGCCCGTTTCCAGAGCGGGAGTGGGAAGATACGCAGTATTTT.

In this sample, this clonotype turned up a few times. This chain uses TRBV11-2 with TRBJ2-1; 12 bases agree with TRBD1. The trim removed 4 bases at V and 4 bases at J, leaving 8 bases unmatched. The CDR3 sequence is 17 residues long. CDR1 is SGHAT and CDR2 is FQNNGV in the germline V gene. The chain's CDR3 is CASSYGTGGWLYNEQFF. In DNA, the CDR3 is TGTGCCAGCAGCTACGGGACAGGGGGCTGGTTGTACAATGAGCAGTTCTTC.

DNA of the CDR3: TGCGCCAGCAGGACTGGGGTGGGGTTAGTCTACGAGCAGTACTTC. Translated: CASRTGVGLVYEQYF. The rearrangement joins TRBV5-1 to TRBJ2-7; D not certain. Germline CDR1 SGHRS, CDR2 YFSETQ. CDR3 length equals 15 residues. The V end lost 5 bases, the J end lost 3 bases, and 18 bases lay between the germline ends.

This clonotype was observed many times. V gene TRBV12-3 or TRBV12-4 combines with J gene TRBJ2-2; 8 bases map to TRBD1. The CDR3 contains 14 residues. The V segment lost 6 bases and the J segment 6 bases; nucleotides outside the gene matches: 6. Here the CDR3 DNA reads TGTGCCAGCAGCTCGGACAGGGCCGCCGGGGAGCTGTTTTTT. Its translation: CASSSDRAAGELFF.

This clonotype was counted many times. This chain links TRBV12-3 or TRBV12-4 with TRBJ1-5; D not resolved. This CDR3 has 16 amino acids. Trimming left V 3 bases short and J 3 bases short, with 15 bases between. CDR3 coding DNA: TGTGCCAGCAGTTTGTGGCTAGGGTTGGTCAATCAGCCCCAGCATTTT. This sequence encodes CASSLWLGLVNQPQHF.

The sample holds many counts of this clonotype. The chain employs TRBV9 and TRBJ2-2; 10 nucleotides match TRBD2. The CDR3 loop spans 17 amino acids. Germline V CDR1 and CDR2: SGDLS, YYNGEE. Germline trimming cut 4 bases from V and 1 base from J; bases unmatched to any gene: 7. CDR3 residues: CASSPLGLAENTGELFF. The CDR3 bases are TGTGCCAGCAGCCCCCTCGGACTAGCGGAGAACACCGGGGAGCTGTTTTTT.

This clonotype has just a few counts. This chain connects TRBV7-6 to TRBJ2-5, with D possibly TRBD1 on 6 matching bases. Germline CDR1 and CDR2: SGHVS and FNYEAQ. V was shortened by 1 base and J by 1 base, with 10 bases between the two germline ends. This CDR3 is built from 15 residues. CDR3 protein: CASSLVPGVQETQYF. Written as DNA, the CDR3 is TGTGCCAGCAGCTTAGTTCCAGGGGTCCAAGAGACCCAGTACTTC.

Many counts were recorded for this clonotype. V and J are TRBV18 and TRBJ2-7; a possible D gene is TRBD2 (5 bases). In germline, CDR1 is KGHSH, CDR2 LQKENI. The CDR3 loop spans 15 amino acids. Trimming stripped 6 bases from V and 0 bases from J, with 15 bases between. The CDR3 protein is CASSLGSRDSYEQYF. DNA of the CDR3: TGTGCCAGCTCGTTAGGGAGCCGGGACTCCTACGAGCAGTACTTC.

This clonotype was recorded at least ten times. The chain combines TRBV7-6 with TRBJ2-7, with 8 positions matching TRBD1. J was trimmed by 3 bases and V by 1 base; bases with no gene match: 5. Germline CDR1 reads SGHVS; CDR2 reads FNYEAQ. CDR3 size: 15 residues. In DNA form, the CDR3 reads TGTGCCAGCAGCTTAGTCAGGGGGCCCAACTACGAGCAGTACTTC. Amino acids: CASSLVRGPNYEQYF.

The sample holds many counts of this clonotype. The chain uses TRBV11-2 and TRBJ2-1; 9 nucleotides match TRBD2. The CDR3 has 15 residues. Per germline, CDR1 SGHAT and CDR2 FQNNGV. Trimming removed 5 bases from V and 5 bases from J; junction bases left unmatched: 7. In DNA, the CDR3 is TGTGCCAGCAGCCCGGGGACTAGCCGCCACAATGAGCAGTTCTTC. Its translation: CASSPGTSRHNEQFF.

This clonotype was detected ten times or more. V gene TRBV20-1 combines with J gene TRBJ1-5; the match to TRBD1 covers 8 bases. The ends lost 4 bases at V and 3 bases at J; junction bases unmatched: 5. Germline-derived CDR1 and CDR2 are DFQATT and SNEGSKA (reference sequence). The CDR3 consists of 14 residues. DNA of the CDR3: TGCAGTGCTATCGGGGACAGGTTCAATCAGCCCCAGCATTTT. Translating gives CSAIGDRFNQPQHF.

Many counts were recorded for this clonotype. The chain couples TRBV30 to TRBJ1-1, with D unresolved. The CDR3 runs 13 residues. Germline CDR1 and CDR2: GTSNPN and SVGIG (reference sequence). V was trimmed by 2 bases and J by 0 bases, leaving 7 bases between them. Written as DNA, the CDR3 is TGTGCCTGGAGTCGTACCATGAACACTGAAGCTTTCTTT. It is translated as CAWSRTMNTEAFF.

The table lists this clonotype with many counts. The rearrangement uses TRBV7-2 and TRBJ2-7, with 10 nucleotides matching TRBD2. Trimming removed 5 bases from V and 5 bases from J; junction bases left unmatched: 9. From germline, CDR1 is SGHTA and CDR2 FQGNSA. The CDR3 is made up of 15 amino acids. The CDR3 DNA follows: TGTGCCAGCAGCCGTCCTAGCGGGAGAGCCCACGAGCAGTACTTC. It specifies CASSRPSGRAHEQYF.

Remarks on this clonotype: A read error may explain this, as a much larger clone is one base away. The rearrangement uses TRBV10-3 and TRBJ2-2; perhaps D is TRBD1 or TRBD2 (5 bases each). CDR1 is ENHRY, CDR2 SYGVKD, per germline. The CDR3 consists of 15 residues. The CDR3 loop is CAISRDGWNTGVLFF. The DNA of the CDR3 is TGTGCCATCAGCAGGGACGGGTGGAACACCGGGGTGCTGTTTTTT.